Given below is one T cell receptor beta chain in context. These data originate in a study of cytotoxic CD8 clonotypes in ibrutinib-treated CLL. Study context: After median around 70 months, approximately 15 stayed in remission, about 12 progressed; responses roughly 25 partial, 2 complete.

There are 14 residues in the CDR3. Trimming removed 6 bases at V and 0 bases at J, with 9 bases between. CDR1 is MNHEY, CDR2 SMNVEV, per germline (reference sequence). Measured with immunoSEQ multiplex PCR; TCRdb has only the in-frame clones, and not every one. The table has roughly 130,000 clones, approximately 89% seen once. The clonotype comes from a human donor with chronic lymphocytic leukemia. The sample was PBMCs, taken after 12 months of ibrutinib treatment. The chain recombines TRBV27 with TRBJ1-3, with no clear D. The DNA of the CDR3 is TGTGCCAGCAGCAACAGTAACTCTGGAAACACCATATATTTT. It specifies CASSNSNSGNTIYF.